Presented here are 14 T cell receptor beta chains from one specimen sequenced in a study of blood T cells in healthy people across ages. Next came a second PCR, run for about 7 to 12 cycles, which used a sample-barcoded 5' primer along with a J-beta primer mix. One entry per CDR3 protein, called by TCRdb with MiXCR from the 5' RACE reads. The top ten clones hold more than 6% of a sample with 1.5 million to 2 million distinct CDR3 sequences, 28% of them seen once. Sequencing was done on a sample of blood. The receptors come from a woman aged 25 to 45 in good health.

This chain joins TRBV7-2 and TRBJ2-7, with TRBD2 matching 7 bases. CDR3 size: 15 residues. Losses at the gene ends were 0 bases for V and 6 bases for J; bases not matched to a gene: 8. Germline assignment: CDR1 SGHTA and CDR2 FQGNSA. The CDR3 sequence: CASSLARGDYSEQYF. CDR3 DNA: TGTGCCAGCAGCTTAGCGCGTGGGGACTACAGCGAGCAGTACTTC. Together with reference TRBV7-2 and TRBJ2-7, the CDR3 gives the full variable domain: GAGVSQSPSNKVTEKGKDVELRCDPISGHTALYWYRQSLGQGLEFLIYFQGNSAPDKSGLPSDRFSAERTGGSVSTLTIQRTQQEDSAVYLCASSLARGDYSEQYFGPGTRLTVT.

The chain uses TRBV5-1 and TRBJ2-2, with no clear D. V was shortened by 1 base and J by 7 bases, with 14 bases between the two germline ends. Germline V gene data show CDR1 as SGHRS and CDR2 as YFSETQ. CDR3 length equals 15 residues. The CDR3 loop is CASSLTWTENGELFF. The CDR3 region has the DNA TGCGCCAGCAGCTTGACTTGGACGGAAAACGGGGAGCTGTTTTTT.

This clonotype has more than one count but fewer than ten. V is TRBV20-1 and J is TRBJ2-1, with 8 bases matching TRBD2. The trim removed 3 bases at V and 0 bases at J, leaving 4 bases unmatched. Germline CDR1 is DFQATT and CDR2 is SNEGSKA (reference sequence). This CDR3 comprises 15 residues. For the CDR3, the DNA is TGCAGTGCTAGCTCAAGCGGGAGCTCCTACAATGAGCAGTTCTTC. This gives the protein CSASSSGSSYNEQFF.

The V gene is TRBV5-1, the J gene TRBJ2-1, with 11 bases that match TRBD2. V shed 7 bases, J shed 5 bases, and the junction held 8 bases outside the gene matches. Germline CDR1 SGHRS, CDR2 YFSETQ. CDR3 size: 15 residues. The CDR3 DNA reads TGCGCCAGCGCGGCCGGGACTAGCGGCCACAATGAGCAGTTCTTC. As protein: CASAAGTSGHNEQFF.

At least ten counts were recorded for this clonotype. This rearrangement joins TRBV6-6 to TRBJ2-1, with D unresolved. In germline, CDR1 is MNHNY, CDR2 SVGAGI (reference sequence). CDR3 length: 14 residues. Trimming removed 9 bases from V and 7 bases from J, with 19 bases in between. The CDR3 loop is CASRVGARENEQFF. CDR3 nucleotides: TGTGCCAGTAGGGTCGGAGCCCGCGAGAATGAGCAGTTCTTC.

The table lists this clonotype with a few counts. The chain carries TRBV13 and TRBJ2-3; TRBD1 agrees at 7 bases. The J segment lost 4 bases and the V segment lost 6 bases, leaving 4 bases of the junction unmatched. The V gene's germline CDR1 is PRHDT and CDR2 FYEKMQ (reference sequence). This CDR3 comprises 13 residues. The CDR3 nucleotides read TGTGCCAGCAGAGGACAGGAAGCAGATACGCAGTATTTT. Translated: CASRGQEADTQYF.

The V and J genes are TRBV12-3 or TRBV12-4 and TRBJ2-2; D might be TRBD1 (6 bases). The CDR3 loop spans 13 amino acids. Trimming took off 2 bases at V and 7 bases at J, with 8 bases between the two ends. CDR3 amino acids: CASSLTGNGELFF. In DNA form, the CDR3 reads TGTGCCAGCAGTTTAACAGGGAACGGGGAGCTGTTTTTT.

This clonotype was counted only a few times. The rearrangement uses TRBV20-1 and TRBJ1-2, with 11 nucleotides matching TRBD1. CDR1 DFQATT and CDR2 SNEGSKA come from the germline V gene (reference sequence). The CDR3 has 17 residues. J lost 2 bases, V lost 2 bases, and 10 bases had no gene match. Here the CDR3 reads CSARIQPGTGGNYGYTF. DNA of the CDR3: TGCAGTGCTAGAATCCAACCCGGGACAGGGGGGAACTATGGCTACACCTTC.

This clonotype occurred a few times. This chain joins TRBV6-6 and TRBJ2-5; 7 bases agree with TRBD2. Trimming removed 8 bases from V and 3 bases from J; junction bases left unmatched: 12. The CDR3 loop spans 15 amino acids. CDR1 and CDR2 (germline): MNHNY, SVGAGI (reference sequence). The CDR3 DNA is TGTGCCAGCCGGCCTGGAAGTGGGGGGGAAGAGACCCAGTACTTC. Translated, it gives CASRPGSGGEETQYF.

This clonotype was observed a handful of times. The V and J genes are TRBV24-1 and TRBJ2-6; D uncertain. This CDR3 is 16 amino acids long. CDR1 and CDR2 from the germline V gene are KGHDR and SFDVKD. Trimming cost V 5 bases and J 0 bases, with 10 bases left between them. DNA of the CDR3: TGTGCCACCAGTGGCGACACTTTCTCTGGGGCCAACGTCCTGACTTTC. It codes for CATSGDTFSGANVLTF.

In the case of this clonotype: This could be a read error, since a much larger clone is one nucleotide away. The chain carries TRBV28 and TRBJ2-5; no firm D call. The J call is doubtful: the DNA matches TRBJ2-7 better. Germline CDR1 reads MDHEN; CDR2 reads SYDVKM. The CDR3 spans 11 residues. CDR3 bases: TGTGCCAGCGGTTCCGCCCACGAGCAGTACTTC. This encodes CASGSAHEQYF.

The rearrangement uses TRBV7-6 and TRBJ1-2, with TRBD1 identical over 7 bases. CDR1 is SGHVS, CDR2 FNYEAQ, per germline. The CDR3 runs to 16 residues. With 5 bases clipped from V and 2 bases from J, the junction kept 11 bases outside the gene matches. The CDR3 region has the DNA TGTGCCAGCAGCACCAGTCAGGGGGGCGGCAACTATGGCTACACCTTC. Amino acid sequence: CASSTSQGGGNYGYTF.

Notes on this clonotype: The junction shows a germline mismatch at one end, possibly a read error. This chain connects TRBV7-6 to TRBJ2-1, with 13 bases aligning to TRBD2. Germline CDR1 SGHVS, CDR2 FNYEAQ. The CDR3 is 13 residues long. The CDR3 DNA reads TGTGCCAGCGGCTTAACCACTAGCGGGAGGGAGTTCTTC. Translating it yields CASGLTTSGREFF. Full variable domain (rest looked up from reference TRBV7-6 and TRBJ2-1): GAGVSQSPRYKVTKRGQDVALRCDPISGHVSLYWYRQALGQGPEFLTYFNYEAQQDKSGLPNDRFSAERPEGSISTLTIQRTEQRDSAMYRCASGLTTSGREFFGPGTRLTVL.

Only a few counts were recorded for this clonotype. This sequence joins TRBV12-3 or TRBV12-4 and TRBJ2-7; D is ambiguous. Trimming took 3 bases from V and 0 from J, leaving 12 bases between them. The CDR3 contains 15 residues. The CDR3 nucleotides are TGTGCCAGCAGTTTCGGCGTCACCAGCTCCTACGAGCAGTACTTC. This translates into CASSFGVTSSYEQYF.